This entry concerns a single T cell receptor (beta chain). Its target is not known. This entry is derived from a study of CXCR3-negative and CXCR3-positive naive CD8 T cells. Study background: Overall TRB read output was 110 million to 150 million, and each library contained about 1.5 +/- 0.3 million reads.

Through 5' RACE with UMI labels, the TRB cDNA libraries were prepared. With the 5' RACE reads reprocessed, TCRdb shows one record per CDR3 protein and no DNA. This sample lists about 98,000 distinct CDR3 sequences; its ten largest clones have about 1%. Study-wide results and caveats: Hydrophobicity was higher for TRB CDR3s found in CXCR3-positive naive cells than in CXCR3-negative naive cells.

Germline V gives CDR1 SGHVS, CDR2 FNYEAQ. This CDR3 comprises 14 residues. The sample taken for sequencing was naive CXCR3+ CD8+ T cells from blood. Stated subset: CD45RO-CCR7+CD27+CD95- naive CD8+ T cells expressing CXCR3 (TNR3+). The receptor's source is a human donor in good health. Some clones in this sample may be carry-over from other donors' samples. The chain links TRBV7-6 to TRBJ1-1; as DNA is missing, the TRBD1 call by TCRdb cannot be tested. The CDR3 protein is CASRVGTENTEAFF.